This TCR beta chain comes out of a study of T-cell memory formation after mild COVID-19. Points from the study as a whole: Pre-infection memory contained some responding clones, which suggested that cross-reactive memory had joined. The CD4+ clones that contracted clustered mainly within CM and EM, and the CD8+ clones concentrated in EMRA. Contracting clones, day 15 to 85, had balanced CD4/CD8, and later expanders favored CD4+.

TCRdb reanalysed the 5' RACE reads using MiXCR and keeps one entry per CDR3 protein. The repertoire has some 64,000 distinct CDR3 sequences, about 10% of them found once; the top ten carry around 1.2%. Regarding this clonotype: Its antigen is not identified.

The sequencing sample was made of PBMCs or a T cell subset sorted from them (not recorded which). The origin of this receptor is a man aged 18 to 35 who had mild COVID-19 (a few samples of this study predate the infection). Cell type and time point are not known.

CDR3 bases: TGTGCCAGCAGCCCGGGACAGGTCAACACCGGGGAGCTGTTTTTT. It specifies CASSPGQVNTGELFF. V gene TRBV7-9 combines with J gene TRBJ2-2; 8 nucleotides line up with TRBD1. Germline V gives CDR1 SEHNR, CDR2 FQNEAQ (reference sequence). The CDR3 sequence is 15 residues long. V lost 5 bases and J lost 2; bases outside the gene matches: 4.